This T cell receptor beta chain appears in the sequencing data of a study of identical twins. Study observations and caveats: A lower insertion count was a feature of abundant cord blood beta clonotypes, with no such feature in memory repertoires.

CDR1 SGHTA and CDR2 FQGNSA come from the germline V gene. The CDR3 is 16 residues long. Trimming took 4 bases from V and 5 from J; bases not matched to a gene: 11. Comments on this clonotype: The antigen is unknown.

TCRdb re-called the 5' RACE reads through MiXCR, storing one row per CDR3 protein. The table includes 400,000 to 650,000 distinct CDR3 sequences, 20% to 25% detected once. The sample also formed part of further work on T cells expressing NK-cell markers. As reported in that work: Repertoire data for TCR beta were derived from sorted T cells (CD3+CD56+NKG2C+, CD3+CD56+NKG2C- and CD3+CD56-NKG2C+). The sequencing cohort of eight donors included seven HCMV-seropositive individuals and one seronegative individual. Of the CD8+ T cell pool in roughly six donors, about 1.0-8% was accounted for by dominant NKG2C+ clonotypes.

The rearrangement links TRBV7-2 to TRBJ2-3; 8 bases match TRBD2. This receptor was taken from a woman aged 18-30 years in good health. The sequencing input was CD4+ T cells sorted from blood. The CDR3 DNA reads as TGTGCCAGCAGCTCCGGACTAGCTAGGCCTCGAGATACGCAGTATTTT. This sequence encodes CASSSGLARPRDTQYF.